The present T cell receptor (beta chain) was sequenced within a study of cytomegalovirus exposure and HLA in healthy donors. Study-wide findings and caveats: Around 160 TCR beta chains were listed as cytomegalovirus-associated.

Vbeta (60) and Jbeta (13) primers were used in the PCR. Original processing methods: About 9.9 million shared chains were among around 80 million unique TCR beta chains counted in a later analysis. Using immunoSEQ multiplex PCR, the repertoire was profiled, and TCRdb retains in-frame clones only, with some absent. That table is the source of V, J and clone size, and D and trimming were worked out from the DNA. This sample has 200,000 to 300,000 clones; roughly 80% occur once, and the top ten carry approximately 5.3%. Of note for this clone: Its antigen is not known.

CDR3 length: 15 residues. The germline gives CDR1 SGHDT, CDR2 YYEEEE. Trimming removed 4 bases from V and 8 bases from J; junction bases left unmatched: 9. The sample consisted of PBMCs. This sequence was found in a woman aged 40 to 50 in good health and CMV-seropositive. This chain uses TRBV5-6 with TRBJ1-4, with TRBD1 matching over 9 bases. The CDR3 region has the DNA TGTGCCAGCAGCGTACCCGGGACAGGGAAGGAAAAACTGTTTTTT. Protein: CASSVPGTGKEKLFF.